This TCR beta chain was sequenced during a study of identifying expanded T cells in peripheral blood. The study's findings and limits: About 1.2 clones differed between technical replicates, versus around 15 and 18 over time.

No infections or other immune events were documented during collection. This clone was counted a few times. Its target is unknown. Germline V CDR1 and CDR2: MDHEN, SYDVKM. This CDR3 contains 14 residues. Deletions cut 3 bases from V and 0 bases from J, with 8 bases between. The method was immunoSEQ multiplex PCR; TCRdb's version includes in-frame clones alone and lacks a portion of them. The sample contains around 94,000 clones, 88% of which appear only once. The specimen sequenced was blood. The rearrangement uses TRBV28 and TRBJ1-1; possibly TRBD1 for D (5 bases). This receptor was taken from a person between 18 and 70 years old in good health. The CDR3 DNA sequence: TGTGCCAGCAGTTTGGGACTAATGAACACTGAAGCTTTCTTT. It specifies CASSLGLMNTEAFF.